The 24 T cell receptor beta chains below were found in one sample sequenced in a study of OX40 agonist ivuxolimab in advanced cancers. TCRdb keeps only in-frame clones here, not all; method: immunoSEQ multiplex PCR. Here the sample spans 82,000 or so clones, about nine tenths being singletons. The sample in question was CD4+ or CD8+ T cells sorted from blood, obtained in a trial of the OX40 agonist ivuxolimab. The source is an adult with an advanced solid tumor such as melanoma, head and neck, liver or kidney cancer.

The chain links TRBV19 to TRBJ2-5, with 11 nucleotides matching TRBD2. This CDR3 is built from 14 residues. CDR1 LNHDA and CDR2 SQIVND come from the germline V gene (reference sequence). J gave up 3 bases and V 4 bases, and 1 base lay outside the gene matches. This CDR3 reads CASSKGLAEETQYF. CDR3 in DNA: TGTGCCAGTAGTAAGGGACTAGCGGAAGAGACCCAGTACTTC.

The chain recombines TRBV9 with TRBJ1-6, with a tentative D call TRBD1 (5 bases). CDR3 length: 15 amino acids. V lost 4 bases and J lost 6, with 14 bases in between. Germline V lookup: CDR1 SGDLS, CDR2 YYNGEE. The CDR3 DNA sequence: TGTGCCAGCAGCCCCCGGCAGGGCGGTAATTCACCCCTCCACTTT. Its protein is CASSPRQGGNSPLHF.

J is TRBJ2-1 and V is TRBV5-1, with a tentative D call TRBD2 (5 bases). The CDR3 spans 13 residues. The V and J ends lost 4 bases and 8 bases respectively, with 13 bases between them. Germline V gene sequence: CDR1 SGHRS, CDR2 YFSETQ. As DNA, the CDR3 is TGCGCCAGCAGCCTGAGGGTTTCGGATGAGCAGTTCTTC. Its translation: CASSLRVSDEQFF.

V and J are TRBV29-1 and TRBJ2-1; D perhaps matches TRBD2 (6 bases). There are 13 residues in the CDR3. Germline CDR1 reads SQVTM; CDR2 reads ANQGSEA. Trimming stripped 4 bases from V and 5 bases from J, with 12 bases between. The CDR3 coding sequence is TGCAGCGTTGGTGGGGGGTACGACAATGAGCAGTTCTTC. This codes for CSVGGGYDNEQFF.

This clone was seen more than once but under ten times. The genes are TRBV6-1 and TRBJ2-7, with D hard to call. The CDR3 contains 12 residues. Germline CDR1 and CDR2: MNHNS and SASEGT. Trimming left V 6 bases short and J 1 base short, with 7 bases between. The CDR3 DNA reads as TGTGCCAGCAGAAAGGGATCCTACGAGCAGTACTTC. Translated: CASRKGSYEQYF.

The chain combines TRBV2 with TRBJ1-1; D is unclear. Germline-derived CDR1 and CDR2 are SNHLY and FYNNEI. V shed 4 bases and J shed 1 base, with 10 bases lying between them. This CDR3 region has 14 residues. The chain's CDR3 is CASSVMGGNTEAFF. As DNA, the CDR3 is TGTGCCAGCAGTGTAATGGGCGGGAACACTGAAGCTTTCTTT. Full variable domain (rest looked up from reference TRBV2 and TRBJ1-1): EPEVTQTPSHQVTQMGQEVILRCVPISNHLYFYWYRQILGQKVEFLVSFYNNEISEKSEIFDDQFSVERPDGSNFTLKIRSTKLEDSAMYFCASSVMGGNTEAFFGQGTRLTVV.

V and J are TRBV19 and TRBJ2-3; D may match TRBD1 or TRBD2 (6 bases each). CDR1 is LNHDA, CDR2 SQIVND, per germline (reference sequence). The V gene lost 0 bases and the J gene lost 3 bases, with 10 bases spanning the gap. The CDR3 sequence is 15 residues long. CDR3 sequence (DNA): TGTGCCAGTAGTATAGAGGAGGGGGAGACAGATACGCAGTATTTT. It is translated as CASSIEEGETDTQYF.

The V call is TRBV19, the J call TRBJ1-5, with no clear D. The CDR3 length is 13 residues. Trimming left V 2 bases short and J 3 bases short, with 5 bases between. In germline, CDR1 is LNHDA, CDR2 SQIVND (reference sequence). CDR3 nucleotides: TGTGCCAGTAGTATACAAGACAATCAGCCCCAGCATTTT. Translating gives CASSIQDNQPQHF. The whole variable domain, remainder taken from reference TRBV19 and TRBJ1-5, is DGGITQSPKYLFRKEGQNVTLSCEQNLNHDAMYWYRQDPGQGLRLIYYSQIVNDFQKGDIAEGYSVSREKKESFPLTVTSAQKNPTAFYLCASSIQDNQPQHFGDGTRLSIL.

V usage is TRBV11-1 and J usage is TRBJ2-1, with TRBD2 identical over 10 bases. J was trimmed by 4 bases and V by 1 base; bases with no gene match: 1. The length of the CDR3 is 15 residues. Germline V lookup: CDR1 SGHAT, CDR2 FQDESV (reference sequence). In DNA, the CDR3 is TGTGCCAGCAGCTTAGGGACTAGCGGATACAATGAGCAGTTCTTC. The encoded protein is CASSLGTSGYNEQFF.

The chain links TRBV9 to TRBJ1-5, with D maybe TRBD1 (6 bases). The CDR3 length is 15 residues. Germline values: CDR1 SGDLS, CDR2 YYNGEE. With 4 bases removed from V and 5 bases from J, the gap between germline ends came to 16 bases. The CDR3 sequence: CASSRGQDPHQPQHF. CDR3 sequence (DNA): TGTGCCAGCAGCAGGGGACAAGATCCCCATCAGCCCCAGCATTTT.

The genes are TRBV15 and TRBJ2-1, with 8 nucleotides matching TRBD2. Germline CDR1 is LNHNV and CDR2 is YYDKDF (reference sequence). V was clipped by 3 bases and J by 5 bases; unmatched bases: 9. The CDR3 totals 16 residues. The CDR3 coding sequence is TGTGCCACCAGCAGCGTAAGACTAGCGCCAAACAATGAGCAGTTCTTC. The encoded protein is CATSSVRLAPNNEQFF.

The J gene is TRBJ2-3, the V gene TRBV29-1; weak D call: TRBD1 (6 bases). The CDR3 contains 15 residues. Germline V gives CDR1 SQVTM, CDR2 ANQGSEA. V was clipped by 7 bases and J by 0 bases, with 17 bases between them. The CDR3: CSALTQGSSTDTQYF. The CDR3, as DNA: TGCAGCGCTTTAACCCAGGGGTCTAGCACAGATACGCAGTATTTT.

V and J are TRBV30 and TRBJ2-7; 10 positions match TRBD2. From germline, CDR1 is GTSNPN and CDR2 SVGIG (reference sequence). V lost 6 bases and J lost 4; bases outside the gene matches: 6. The CDR3 runs to 13 residues. The CDR3: CACLLAGRYEQYF. CDR3 DNA: TGTGCCTGCCTACTAGCGGGAAGGTACGAGCAGTACTTC.

This clone was seen a handful of times. Here the CDR3 reads CASSIKGREQYF. DNA of the CDR3: TGTGCCAGTAGTATAAAGGGAAGGGAGCAGTACTTC. This chain connects TRBV19 to TRBJ2-7, with unresolved D. This CDR3 has 12 amino acids. The V gene's germline CDR1 is LNHDA and CDR2 SQIVND (reference sequence). V was trimmed by 2 bases and J by 7 bases, leaving 9 bases between them.

The chain couples TRBV9 to TRBJ2-1; possibly TRBD2 for D (7 bases). Trimming removed 1 base from V and 7 bases from J, with 24 bases in between. CDR3 length: 18 amino acids. Looked up from germline, CDR1 is SGDLS and CDR2 is YYNGEE. CDR3 region: CASSVSLPGGGLGNEQFF. CDR3 DNA: TGTGCCAGCAGCGTATCCCTTCCTGGCGGGGGCCTAGGGAATGAGCAGTTCTTC.

The chain combines TRBV11-2 with TRBJ2-7; TRBD1 agrees at 9 bases. The ends lost 5 bases at V and 6 bases at J; junction bases unmatched: 11. The CDR3 is 15 amino acids. Per germline, CDR1 SGHAT and CDR2 FQNNGV. The CDR3 sequence is CASSLYRTGVPEQYF. The CDR3 DNA reads TGTGCCAGCAGCCTCTATAGGACAGGGGTTCCCGAGCAGTACTTC.

In DNA form, the CDR3 reads TGTGCCAGCAGCCCCAGGGGATTCACTGAAGCTTTCTTT. It encodes CASSPRGFTEAFF. The V call is TRBV7-3, the J call TRBJ1-1; D perhaps matches TRBD1 (6 bases). Trimming shortened V by 5 bases and J by 4 bases, and 11 bases separated the two germline ends. The CDR3 loop spans 13 amino acids. CDR1 and CDR2 (germline): SGHTA, FQGTGA.

The chain recombines TRBV7-2 with TRBJ1-2, with D possibly matching TRBD1 (5 bases). The V and J ends lost 5 bases and 5 bases respectively, with 9 bases between them. The CDR3 is 12 residues long. Germline values: CDR1 SGHTA, CDR2 FQGNSA. The CDR3 is CASSAGGYGYTF. As DNA, the CDR3 is TGTGCCAGCAGCGCCGGGGGGTATGGCTACACCTTC.

This clone appeared a few times. The chain is built from TRBV5-1 and TRBJ1-2; D remains unclear. The germline gives CDR1 SGHRS, CDR2 YFSETQ. This CDR3 is built from 17 residues. V was pared by 1 base and J by 0 bases, with 16 bases between. The CDR3 loop reads CASSLPNPIQTNYGYTF. The DNA for the CDR3 is TGCGCCAGCAGCTTGCCGAACCCAATTCAGACTAACTATGGCTACACCTTC.

This clone appeared once. The chain combines TRBV6-5 with TRBJ1-2, with 12 nucleotides matching TRBD1. CDR1 is MNHEY and CDR2 is SVGAGI in the germline V gene. The ends lost 0 bases at V and 7 bases at J; junction bases unmatched: 3. This CDR3 region has 15 residues. CDR3 in amino acids: CASSYSGTGGFGYTF. The CDR3 DNA reads TGTGCCAGCAGTTACTCGGGGACAGGGGGCTTTGGCTACACCTTC.

This chain links TRBV5-6 with TRBJ2-1; 7 nucleotides line up with TRBD2. The V gene end was trimmed by 0 bases and the J gene end by 4 bases; junction bases not matched to a gene: 4. Germline V gene lookup returns CDR1 SGHDT and CDR2 YYEEEE. The length of the CDR3 is 15 residues. As DNA, the CDR3 is TGTGCCAGCAGCTTGGTAACTAGCGAATACAATGAGCAGTTCTTC. This sequence encodes CASSLVTSEYNEQFF.

The chain carries TRBV30 and TRBJ2-3; D not certain. The V gene's germline CDR1 is GTSNPN and CDR2 SVGIG (reference sequence). Trimming shortened V by 0 bases and J by 3 bases, and 16 bases separated the two germline ends. This CDR3 is 16 amino acids long. CDR3 protein: CAWSVGAPGRTDTQYF. In nucleotides, the CDR3 is TGTGCCTGGAGTGTAGGAGCCCCGGGTCGGACAGATACGCAGTATTTT.

This clone has just a few counts. The chain employs TRBV27 and TRBJ1-1; tentatively, D is TRBD1 (6 bases). There are 15 residues in the CDR3. Germline CDR1 and CDR2: MNHEY and SMNVEV (reference sequence). Trimming shortened V by 3 bases and J by 2 bases, and 13 bases separated the two germline ends. The CDR3, as DNA: TGTGCCAGCAGTTTTCGGGGGGGCGGTAACACTGAAGCTTTCTTT. It codes for CASSFRGGGNTEAFF.

The rearrangement uses TRBV20-1 and TRBJ2-5; D remains ambiguous. Deletions cut 3 bases from V and 3 bases from J, with 2 bases between. CDR3 length: 10 amino acids. The germline gives CDR1 DFQATT, CDR2 SNEGSKA (reference sequence). CDR3 residues: CSARKETQYF. The DNA of the CDR3 is TGCAGTGCTAGGAAAGAGACCCAGTACTTC.